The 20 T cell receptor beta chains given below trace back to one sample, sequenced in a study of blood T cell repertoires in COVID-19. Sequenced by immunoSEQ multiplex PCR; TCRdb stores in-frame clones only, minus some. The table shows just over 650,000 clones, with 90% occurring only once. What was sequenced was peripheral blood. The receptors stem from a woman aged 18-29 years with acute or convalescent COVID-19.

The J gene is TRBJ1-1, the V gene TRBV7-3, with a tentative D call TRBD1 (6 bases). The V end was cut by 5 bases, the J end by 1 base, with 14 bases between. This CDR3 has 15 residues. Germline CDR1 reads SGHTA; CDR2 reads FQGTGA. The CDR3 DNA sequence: TGTGCCAGCAGCGCAACAGGGACGTCGAACACTGAAGCTTTCTTT. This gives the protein CASSATGTSNTEAFF.

The CDR3 sequence: CASSLVRDSRTPSEQYF. In nucleotides, the CDR3 is TGCGCCAGCAGCTTGGTCCGGGACAGTCGCACACCATCCGAGCAGTACTTC. V usage is TRBV5-1 and J usage is TRBJ2-7; TRBD1 matches at 7 bases. The CDR3 has 17 amino acids. The V and J ends lost 0 bases and 6 bases, in that order; junction bases with no gene match: 15. Germline V gene lookup returns CDR1 SGHRS and CDR2 YFSETQ.

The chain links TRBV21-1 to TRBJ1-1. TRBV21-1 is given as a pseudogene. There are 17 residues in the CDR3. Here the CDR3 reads CASSKAAGRAVRTEAFF. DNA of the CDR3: TGTGCCAGCAGCAAAGCTGCGGGAAGAGCCGTGCGGACTGAAGCTTTCTTT.

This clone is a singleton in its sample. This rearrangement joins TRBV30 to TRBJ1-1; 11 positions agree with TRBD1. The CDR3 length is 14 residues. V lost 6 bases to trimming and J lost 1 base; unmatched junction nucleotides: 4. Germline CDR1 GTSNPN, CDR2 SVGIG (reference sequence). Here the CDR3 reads CACGQGARNTEAFF. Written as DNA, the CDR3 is TGTGCCTGTGGACAGGGGGCGCGGAACACTGAAGCTTTCTTT.

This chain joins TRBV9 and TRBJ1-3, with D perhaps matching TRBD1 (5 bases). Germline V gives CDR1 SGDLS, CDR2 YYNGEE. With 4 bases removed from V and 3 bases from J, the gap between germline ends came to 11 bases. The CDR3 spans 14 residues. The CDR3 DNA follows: TGTGCCAGCAGCCCCCCGCAGGGTGGAAACACCATATATTTT. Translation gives CASSPPQGGNTIYF. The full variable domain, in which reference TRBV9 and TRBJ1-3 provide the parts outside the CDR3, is DSGVTQTPKHLITATGQRVTLRCSPRSGDLSVYWYQQSLDQGLQFLIQYYNGEERAKGNILERFSAQQFPDLHSELNLSSLELGDSALYFCASSPPQGGNTIYFGEGSWLTVV.

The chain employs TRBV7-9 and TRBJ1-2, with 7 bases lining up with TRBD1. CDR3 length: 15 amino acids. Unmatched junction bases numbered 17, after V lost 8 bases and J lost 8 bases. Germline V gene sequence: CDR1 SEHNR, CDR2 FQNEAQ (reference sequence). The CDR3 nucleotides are TGTGCCAGCGGCAAAACAGGGGAAGGGTCGTGGGGCTACACCTTC. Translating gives CASGKTGEGSWGYTF.

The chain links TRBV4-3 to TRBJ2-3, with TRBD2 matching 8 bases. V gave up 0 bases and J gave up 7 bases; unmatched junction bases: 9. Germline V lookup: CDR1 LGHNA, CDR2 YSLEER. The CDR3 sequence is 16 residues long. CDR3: CASSQESGGSLNTQYF. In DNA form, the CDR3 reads TGCGCCAGCAGCCAAGAAAGCGGGGGCTCCCTGAATACGCAGTATTTT.

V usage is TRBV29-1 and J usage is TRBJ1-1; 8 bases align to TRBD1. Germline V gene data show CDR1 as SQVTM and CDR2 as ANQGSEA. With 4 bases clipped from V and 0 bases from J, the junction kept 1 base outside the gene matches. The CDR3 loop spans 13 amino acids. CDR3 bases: TGCAGCGTTGGGACAGGGATGAACACTGAAGCTTTCTTT. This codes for CSVGTGMNTEAFF.

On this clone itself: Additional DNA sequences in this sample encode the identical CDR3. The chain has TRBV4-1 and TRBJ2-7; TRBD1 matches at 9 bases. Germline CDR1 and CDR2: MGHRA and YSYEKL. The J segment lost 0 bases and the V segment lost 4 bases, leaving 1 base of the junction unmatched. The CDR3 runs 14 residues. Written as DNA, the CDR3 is TGCGCCAGCAGCCTGGGACAGGGCTCCTACGAGCAGTACTTC. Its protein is CASSLGQGSYEQYF.

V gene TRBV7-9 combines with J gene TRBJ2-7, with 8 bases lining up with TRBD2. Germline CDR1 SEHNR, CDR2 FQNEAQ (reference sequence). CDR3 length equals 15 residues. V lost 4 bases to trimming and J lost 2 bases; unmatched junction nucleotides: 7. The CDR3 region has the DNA TGTGCCAGCAGCTCTCGACTAGCGCTTGCCTACGAGCAGTACTTC. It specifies CASSSRLALAYEQYF.

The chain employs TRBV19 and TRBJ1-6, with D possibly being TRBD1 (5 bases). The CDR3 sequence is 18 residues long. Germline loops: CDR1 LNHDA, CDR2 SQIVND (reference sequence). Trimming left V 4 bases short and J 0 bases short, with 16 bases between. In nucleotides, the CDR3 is TGTGCCAGTAGTACCGGCGGGGGGTATAGCTCCTATAATTCACCCCTCCACTTT. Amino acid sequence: CASSTGGGYSSYNSPLHF. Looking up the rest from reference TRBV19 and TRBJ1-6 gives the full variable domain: DGGITQSPKYLFRKEGQNVTLSCEQNLNHDAMYWYRQDPGQGLRLIYYSQIVNDFQKGDIAEGYSVSREKKESFPLTVTSAQKNPTAFYLCASSTGGGYSSYNSPLHFGNGTRLTVT.

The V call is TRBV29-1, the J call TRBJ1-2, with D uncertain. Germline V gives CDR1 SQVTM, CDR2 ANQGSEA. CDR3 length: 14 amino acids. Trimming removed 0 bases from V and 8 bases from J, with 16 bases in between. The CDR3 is CSVEDKATRRGYTF. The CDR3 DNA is TGCAGCGTTGAAGATAAGGCAACCCGGAGAGGCTACACCTTC. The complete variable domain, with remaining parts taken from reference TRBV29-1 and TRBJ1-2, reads SAVISQKPSRDICQRGTSLTIQCQVDSQVTMMFWYRQQPGQSLTLIATANQGSEATYESGFVIDKFPISRPNLTFSTLTVSNMSPEDSSIYLCSVEDKATRRGYTFGSGTRLTVV.

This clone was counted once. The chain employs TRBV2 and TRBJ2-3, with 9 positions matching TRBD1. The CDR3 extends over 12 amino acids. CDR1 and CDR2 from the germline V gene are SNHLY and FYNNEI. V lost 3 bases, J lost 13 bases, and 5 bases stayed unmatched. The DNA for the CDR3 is TGTGCCAGCAGTGAGAGGGGGGACAGGGAGTATTTT. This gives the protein CASSERGDREYF. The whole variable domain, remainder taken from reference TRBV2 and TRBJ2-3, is EPEVTQTPSHQVTQMGQEVILRCVPISNHLYFYWYRQILGQKVEFLVSFYNNEISEKSEIFDDQFSVERPDGSNFTLKIRSTKLEDSAMYFCASSERGDREYFGPGTRLTVL.

This CDR3 is CASSLYTGGLSPLHF. The DNA of the CDR3 is TGTGCCAGCAGCTTATATACAGGGGGCTTGTCACCCCTCCACTTT. The V call is TRBV7-3, the J call TRBJ1-6, with 9 nucleotides matching TRBD1. This CDR3 is 15 amino acids long. Losses at the gene ends were 2 bases for V and 10 bases for J; bases not matched to a gene: 6. Germline V lookup: CDR1 SGHTA, CDR2 FQGTGA.

CDR3 region: CASSLVWDSYMKFF. CDR3 bases: TGCGCCAGCAGCTTGGTGTGGGACAGCTACATGAAGTTCTTC. The chain is built from TRBV5-1 and TRBJ2-1; 7 bases are shared with TRBD1. Germline CDR1 is SGHRS and CDR2 is YFSETQ. J gave up 14 bases and V 0 bases, and 11 bases lay outside the gene matches. The CDR3 runs 14 residues.

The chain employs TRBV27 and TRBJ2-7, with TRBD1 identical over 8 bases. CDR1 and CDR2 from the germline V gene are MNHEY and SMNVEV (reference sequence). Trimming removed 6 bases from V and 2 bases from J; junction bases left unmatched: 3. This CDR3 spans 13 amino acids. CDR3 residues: CASRTGAPYEQYF. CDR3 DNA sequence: TGTGCCAGCAGGACAGGGGCCCCCTACGAGCAGTACTTC.

This CDR3 is CASSLVGARGYTF. The CDR3 nucleotides are TGTGCCAGCAGCTTAGTGGGGGCGCGGGGCTACACCTTC. The rearrangement uses TRBV7-2 and TRBJ1-2; a possible D gene is TRBD1 (6 bases). Trimming removed 1 base from V and 8 bases from J, with 11 bases in between. Germline V CDR1 and CDR2: SGHTA, FQGNSA. The CDR3 is made up of 13 amino acids.

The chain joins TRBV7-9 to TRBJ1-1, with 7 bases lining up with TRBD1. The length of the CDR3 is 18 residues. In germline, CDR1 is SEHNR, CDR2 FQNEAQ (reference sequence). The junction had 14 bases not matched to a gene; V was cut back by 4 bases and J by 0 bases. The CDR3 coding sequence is TGTGCCAGCAGCTCCCGACCGGGACAGCCCGACTTGAACACTGAAGCTTTCTTT. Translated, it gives CASSSRPGQPDLNTEAFF.

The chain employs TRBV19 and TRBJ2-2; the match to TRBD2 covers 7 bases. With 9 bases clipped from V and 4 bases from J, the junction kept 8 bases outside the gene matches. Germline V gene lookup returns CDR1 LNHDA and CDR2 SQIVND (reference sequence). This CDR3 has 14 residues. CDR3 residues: CASRWEGGTGELFF. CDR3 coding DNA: TGTGCCAGCCGATGGGAGGGCGGCACCGGGGAGCTGTTTTTT. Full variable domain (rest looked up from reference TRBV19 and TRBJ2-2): DGGITQSPKYLFRKEGQNVTLSCEQNLNHDAMYWYRQDPGQGLRLIYYSQIVNDFQKGDIAEGYSVSREKKESFPLTVTSAQKNPTAFYLCASRWEGGTGELFFGEGSRLTVL.

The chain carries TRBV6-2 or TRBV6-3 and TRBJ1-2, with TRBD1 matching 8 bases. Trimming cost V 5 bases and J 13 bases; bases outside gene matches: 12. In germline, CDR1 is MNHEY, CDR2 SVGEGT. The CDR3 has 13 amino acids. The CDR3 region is CASSRAPQGAGTF. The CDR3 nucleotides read TGTGCCAGCAGTCGCGCCCCCCAGGGGGCAGGCACCTTC.